What follows describes a single T cell receptor beta chain. Its antigen is still unknown. The sample is drawn from a study of T cell responses to AZD1222 COVID-19 vaccine. The wider study: Pooling was applied to second doses at about 4 or about 12 weeks. Study-wide results and caveats: Seropositivity was recorded at baseline in only five to seven AZD1222 recipients. Reportedly, nearly half the spike-specific TCRs target unmutated variant regions. Vaccine-associated CD4 TCRs ranged over spike, dominating at 160-218 and 743-854.

Repertoires were generated with immunoSEQ multiplex PCR, while TCRdb's copy carries only in-frame clones and drops some. The sample lists 65,000 to 80,000 clones, about nine tenths seen once, with under 25% in the top ten. Per the germline V gene, CDR1 is SGHDT and CDR2 is YYEEEE. The CDR3 length is 16 residues. J gave up 2 bases and V 4 bases, and 6 bases lay outside the gene matches. The chain recombines TRBV5-6 with TRBJ2-3, with TRBD2 matching 11 bases. The receptor was derived from an adult in good health. Sequencing was performed on peripheral blood, taken on day 0 of AZD1222 vaccination. CDR3 nucleotides: TGTGCCAGCAGCACAAGACTAGCGGGGATCACAGATACGCAGTATTTT. This sequence encodes CASSTRLAGITDTQYF.